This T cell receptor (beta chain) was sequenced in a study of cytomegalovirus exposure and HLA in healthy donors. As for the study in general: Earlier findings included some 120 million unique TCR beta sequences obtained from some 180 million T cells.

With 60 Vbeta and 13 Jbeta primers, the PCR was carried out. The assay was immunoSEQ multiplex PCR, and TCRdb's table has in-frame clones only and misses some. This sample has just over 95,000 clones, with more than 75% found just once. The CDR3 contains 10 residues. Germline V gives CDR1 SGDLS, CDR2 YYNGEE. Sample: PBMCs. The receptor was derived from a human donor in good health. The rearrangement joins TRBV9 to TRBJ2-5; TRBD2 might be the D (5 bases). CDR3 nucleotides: TGTGTAGCGCCTCCAGAGACCCAGTACTTC. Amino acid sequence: CVAPPETQYF.